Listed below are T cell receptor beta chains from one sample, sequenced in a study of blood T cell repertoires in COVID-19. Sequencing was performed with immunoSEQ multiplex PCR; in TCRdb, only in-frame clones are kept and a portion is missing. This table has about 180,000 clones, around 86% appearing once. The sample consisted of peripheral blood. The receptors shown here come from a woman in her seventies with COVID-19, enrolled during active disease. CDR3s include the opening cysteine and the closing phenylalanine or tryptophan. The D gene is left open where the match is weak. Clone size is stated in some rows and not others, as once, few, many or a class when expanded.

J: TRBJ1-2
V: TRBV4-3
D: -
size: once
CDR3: CASSQESGYGYTF
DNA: TGCGCCAGCAGCCAAGAAAGCGGGTATGGCTACACCTTC

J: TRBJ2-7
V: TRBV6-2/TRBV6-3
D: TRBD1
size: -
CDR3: CASSYSGTGSPYEQYF
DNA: TGTGCCAGCAGTTACTCCGGGACAGGGTCACCCTACGAGCAGTACTTC

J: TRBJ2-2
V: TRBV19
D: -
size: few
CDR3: CASTLGSGRSNTGELFF
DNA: TGTGCCAGTACCCTAGGTAGCGGCAGGTCGAACACCGGGGAGCTGTTTTTT

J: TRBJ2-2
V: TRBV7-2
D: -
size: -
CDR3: CASSSGQGNTGELFF
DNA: TGTGCCAGCAGCTCTGGGCAGGGGAACACCGGGGAGCTGTTTTTT

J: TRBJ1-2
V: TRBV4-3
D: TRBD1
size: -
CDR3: CASSQETDRAIYGYTF
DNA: TGCGCCAGCAGCCAAGAGACCGACAGGGCTATCTATGGCTACACCTTC

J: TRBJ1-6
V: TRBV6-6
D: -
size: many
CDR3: CASRKGGGDSPLHF
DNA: TGTGCCAGCAGGAAGGGAGGGGGAGATTCACCCCTCCACTTT

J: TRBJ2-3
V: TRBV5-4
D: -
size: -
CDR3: CASSFQSSGGDTQYF
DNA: TGTGCCAGCAGCTTCCAATCAAGTGGAGGAGATACGCAGTATTTT

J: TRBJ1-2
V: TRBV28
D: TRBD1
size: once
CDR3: CASSLQGTANYGYTF
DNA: TGTGCCAGCAGTTTGCAGGGGACAGCTAACTATGGCTACACCTTC

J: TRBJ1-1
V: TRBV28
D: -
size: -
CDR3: CASSLVGVPNTEAFF
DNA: TGTGCCAGCAGTTTGGTCGGGGTCCCGAACACTGAAGCTTTCTTT

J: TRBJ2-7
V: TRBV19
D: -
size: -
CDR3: CASSMKRNEQYF
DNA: TGTGCCAGTAGTATGAAGAGAAACGAGCAGTACTTC

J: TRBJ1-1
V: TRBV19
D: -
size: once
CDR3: CAVKPTGVGDTEAFF
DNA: TGTGCCGTTAAACCAACGGGGGTAGGAGACACTGAAGCTTTCTTT

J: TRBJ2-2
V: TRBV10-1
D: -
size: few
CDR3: CASSESTILTGELFF
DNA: TGCGCCAGCAGTGAGTCGACAATTCTAACCGGGGAGCTGTTTTTT

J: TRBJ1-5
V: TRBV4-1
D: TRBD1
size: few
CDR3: CASTFDRVRNQPQHF
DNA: TGCGCCAGCACCTTTGACAGGGTACGCAATCAGCCCCAGCATTTT

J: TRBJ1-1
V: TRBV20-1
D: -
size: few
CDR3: CSARLIRWAFF
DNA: TGCAGTGCTAGACTCATCAGGTGGGCTTTCTTT

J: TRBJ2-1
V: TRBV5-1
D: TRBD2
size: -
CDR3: CASTKGGRGVNEQFF
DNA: TGCGCCAGCACCAAGGGCGGGAGAGGTGTCAATGAGCAGTTCTTC

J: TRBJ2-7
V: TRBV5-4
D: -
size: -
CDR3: CASSARGGRSYEQYF
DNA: TGTGCCAGCAGCGCCAGGGGAGGGAGGTCCTACGAGCAGTACTTC

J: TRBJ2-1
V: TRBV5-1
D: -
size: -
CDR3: CASSSESRYVHNEQFF
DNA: TGCGCCAGCAGCTCCGAATCCCGGTATGTCCACAATGAGCAGTTCTTC

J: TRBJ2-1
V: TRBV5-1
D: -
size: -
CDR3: CASNPGSPSDEQFF
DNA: TGCGCCAGCAATCCGGGGTCCCCCTCGGATGAGCAGTTCTTC

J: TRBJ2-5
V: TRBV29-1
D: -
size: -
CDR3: CSVEDHPYSPQETQYF
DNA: TGCAGCGTTGAAGATCATCCCTATAGCCCCCAAGAGACCCAGTACTTC

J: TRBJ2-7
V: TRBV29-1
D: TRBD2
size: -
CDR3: CSVLTSESYEQYF
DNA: TGCAGCGTCCTGACTAGCGAGTCCTACGAGCAGTACTTC

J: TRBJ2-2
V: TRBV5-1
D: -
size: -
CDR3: CASSFNGKAGELFF
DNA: TGCGCCAGCAGCTTTAACGGGAAAGCCGGGGAGCTGTTTTTT

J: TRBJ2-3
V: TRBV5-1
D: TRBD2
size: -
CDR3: CASSKGLAGGLGDTQYF
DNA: TGCGCCAGCAGCAAGGGACTAGCGGGAGGGCTCGGAGATACGCAGTATTTT

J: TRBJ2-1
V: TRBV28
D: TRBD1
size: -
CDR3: CASTPRDRGGDEQFF
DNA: TGTGCCAGCACCCCCCGGGACAGGGGGGGAGATGAGCAGTTCTTC

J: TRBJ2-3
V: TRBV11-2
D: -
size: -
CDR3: CASSLGLSTDTQYF
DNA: TGTGCCAGCAGCTTAGGACTGAGCACAGATACGCAGTATTTT

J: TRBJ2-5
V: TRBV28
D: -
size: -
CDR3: CASSPTGFEETQYF
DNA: TGTGCCAGCAGCCCCACAGGGTTTGAAGAGACCCAGTACTTC

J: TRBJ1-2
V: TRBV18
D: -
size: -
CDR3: CASSPPGQYGYTF
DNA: TGTGCCAGCTCACCACCCGGACAGTATGGCTACACCTTC

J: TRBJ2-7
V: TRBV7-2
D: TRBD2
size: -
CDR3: CASSQGAGGRAEQYF
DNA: TGTGCCAGCAGCCAAGGAGCGGGAGGTCGGGCCGAGCAGTACTTC

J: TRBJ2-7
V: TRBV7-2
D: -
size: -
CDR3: CASSLELGPYEQYF
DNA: TGTGCCAGCAGCCTAGAACTAGGACCCTACGAGCAGTACTTC

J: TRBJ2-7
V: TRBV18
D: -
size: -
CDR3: CASSPETGTYEQYF
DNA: TGTGCCAGCTCACCCGAGACAGGAACCTACGAGCAGTACTTC

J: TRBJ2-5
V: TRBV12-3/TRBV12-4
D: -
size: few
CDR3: CASSLGQKETQYF
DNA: TGTGCCAGCAGTTTAGGGCAGAAAGAGACCCAGTACTTC

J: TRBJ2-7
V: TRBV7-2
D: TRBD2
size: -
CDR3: CASSLAVLAGGDEQYF
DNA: TGTGCCAGCAGCTTAGCGGTGCTAGCGGGAGGGGACGAGCAGTACTTC

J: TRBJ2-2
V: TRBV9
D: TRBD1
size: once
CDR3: CASIIGTGEAGELFF
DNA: TGTGCCAGCATCATAGGGACAGGGGAAGCCGGGGAGCTGTTTTTT

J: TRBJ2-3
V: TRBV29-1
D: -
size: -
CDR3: CSAETQSTDTQYF
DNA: TGCAGCGCTGAAACACAAAGCACAGATACGCAGTATTTT

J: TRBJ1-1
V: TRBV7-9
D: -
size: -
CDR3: CASSLELGLGHLEAFF
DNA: TGTGCCAGCAGCTTAGAATTAGGTTTGGGACATCTAGAAGCTTTCTTT

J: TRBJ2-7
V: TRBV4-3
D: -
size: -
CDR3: CASSQAGRQTDEQYF
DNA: TGCGCCAGCAGCCAGGCCGGTCGGCAGACAGACGAGCAGTACTTC

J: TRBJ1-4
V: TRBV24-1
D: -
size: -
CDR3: CATSEGFGANEKLFF
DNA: TGTGCCACCAGTGAAGGTTTTGGAGCTAATGAAAAACTGTTTTTT

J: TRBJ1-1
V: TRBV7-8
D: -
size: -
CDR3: CASSYRATQNTEAFF
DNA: TGTGCCAGCAGCTACAGAGCTACCCAGAACACTGAAGCTTTCTTT

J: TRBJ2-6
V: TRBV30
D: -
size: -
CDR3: CAWSAGGAGANVLTF
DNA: TGTGCCTGGAGTGCTGGCGGAGCTGGGGCCAACGTCCTGACTTTC

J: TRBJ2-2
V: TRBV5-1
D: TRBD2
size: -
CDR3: CASSLHGGRASQTGELFF
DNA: TGCGCCAGCAGCCTTCACGGCGGGAGGGCCAGCCAAACCGGGGAGCTGTTTTTT